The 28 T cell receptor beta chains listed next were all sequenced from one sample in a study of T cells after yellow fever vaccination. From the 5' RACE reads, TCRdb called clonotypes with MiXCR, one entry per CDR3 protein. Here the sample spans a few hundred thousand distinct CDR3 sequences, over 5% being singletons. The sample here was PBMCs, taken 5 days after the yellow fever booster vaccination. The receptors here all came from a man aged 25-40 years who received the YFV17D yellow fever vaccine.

CDR3 region: CASSPILANEQFF. CDR3 in DNA: TGTGCCAGCTCACCAATCCTCGCCAATGAGCAGTTCTTC. V and J are TRBV18 and TRBJ2-1, with D unresolved. The ends were cut back, 2 bases at V and 6 bases at J, with 8 bases in the middle. This CDR3 spans 13 amino acids. Germline CDR1 and CDR2: KGHSH and LQKENI.

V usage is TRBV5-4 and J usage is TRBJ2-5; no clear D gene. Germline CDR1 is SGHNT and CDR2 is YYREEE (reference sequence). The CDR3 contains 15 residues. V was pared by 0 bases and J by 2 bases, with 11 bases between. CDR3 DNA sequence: TGTGCCAGCAGCTTGGGGTCTGCGGATCAAGAGACCCAGTACTTC. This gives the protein CASSLGSADQETQYF.

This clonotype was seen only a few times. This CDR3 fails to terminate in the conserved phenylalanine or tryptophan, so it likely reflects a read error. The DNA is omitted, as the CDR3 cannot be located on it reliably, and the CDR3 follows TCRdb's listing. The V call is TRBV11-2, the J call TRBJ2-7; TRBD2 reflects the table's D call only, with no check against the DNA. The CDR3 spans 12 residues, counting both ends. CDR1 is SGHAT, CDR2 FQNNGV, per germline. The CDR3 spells CASSLGLAAVQI.

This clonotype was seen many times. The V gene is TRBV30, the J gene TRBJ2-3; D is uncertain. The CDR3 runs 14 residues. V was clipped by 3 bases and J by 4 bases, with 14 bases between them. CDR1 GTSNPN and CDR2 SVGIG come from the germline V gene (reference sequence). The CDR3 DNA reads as TGTGCCTGGAGCTGGGCTAGGGATGCAGATACGCAGTATTTT. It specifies CAWSWARDADTQYF.

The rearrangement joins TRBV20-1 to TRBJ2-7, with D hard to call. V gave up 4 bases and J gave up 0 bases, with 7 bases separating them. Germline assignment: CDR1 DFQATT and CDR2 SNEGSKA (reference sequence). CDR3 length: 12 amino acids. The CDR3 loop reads CSATRNSYEQYF. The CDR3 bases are TGCAGTGCTACCAGGAACTCCTACGAGCAGTACTTC.

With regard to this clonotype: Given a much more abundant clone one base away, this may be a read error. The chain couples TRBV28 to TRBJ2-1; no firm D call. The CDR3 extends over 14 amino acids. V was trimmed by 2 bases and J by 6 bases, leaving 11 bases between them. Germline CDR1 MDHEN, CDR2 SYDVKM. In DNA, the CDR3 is TGTGCCAGCAGTTTAAATGGCTTGATCAATGAGCAGTTCTTC. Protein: CASSLNGLINEQFF.

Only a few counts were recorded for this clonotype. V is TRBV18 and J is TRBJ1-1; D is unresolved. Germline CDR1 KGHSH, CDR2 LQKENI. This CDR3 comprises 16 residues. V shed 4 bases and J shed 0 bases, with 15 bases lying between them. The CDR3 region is CASSRSAYSMNTEAFF. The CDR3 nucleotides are TGTGCCAGCTCACGCTCAGCGTACTCTATGAACACTGAAGCTTTCTTT.

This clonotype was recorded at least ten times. The CDR3 spells CASSPETGITLVRQFF. CDR3 nucleotides: TGTGCCAGCAGCCCGGAAACGGGAATCACCCTTGTCAGGCAGTTCTTC. The rearrangement links TRBV5-6 to TRBJ2-1, with D possibly TRBD2 on 5 matching bases. Germline loops: CDR1 SGHDT, CDR2 YYEEEE. There are 16 residues in the CDR3. V lost 4 bases to trimming and J lost 12 bases, with 26 bases between them.

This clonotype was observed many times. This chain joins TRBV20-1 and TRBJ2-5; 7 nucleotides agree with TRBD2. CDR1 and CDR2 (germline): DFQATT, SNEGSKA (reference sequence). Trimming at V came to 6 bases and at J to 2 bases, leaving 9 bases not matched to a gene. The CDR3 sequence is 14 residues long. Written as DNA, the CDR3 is TGCAGTGCCACCCCCCAGCGGGAACAAGAGACCCAGTACTTC. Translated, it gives CSATPQREQETQYF.

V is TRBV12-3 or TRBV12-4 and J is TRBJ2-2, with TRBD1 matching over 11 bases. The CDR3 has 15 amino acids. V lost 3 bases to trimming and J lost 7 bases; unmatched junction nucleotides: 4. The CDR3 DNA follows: TGTGCCAGCAGTTTGTCGGGACAGGGGGTCGGGGAGCTGTTTTTT. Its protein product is CASSLSGQGVGELFF.

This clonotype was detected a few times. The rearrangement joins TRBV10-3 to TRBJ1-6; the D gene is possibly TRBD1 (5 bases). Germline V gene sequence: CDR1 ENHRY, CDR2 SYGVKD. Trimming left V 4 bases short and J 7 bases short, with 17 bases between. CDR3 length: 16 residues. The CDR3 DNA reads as TGTGCCATCAGTGTCGGGCAGGGTAGTGGGAATTCACCCCTCCACTTT. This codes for CAISVGQGSGNSPLHF.

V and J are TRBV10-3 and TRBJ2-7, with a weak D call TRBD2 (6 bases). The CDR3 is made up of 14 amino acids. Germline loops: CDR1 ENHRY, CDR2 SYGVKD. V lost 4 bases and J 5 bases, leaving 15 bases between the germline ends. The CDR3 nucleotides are TGTGCCATCAGTGGGTCGGACGGGGGAAACGAGCAGTACTTC. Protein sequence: CAISGSDGGNEQYF.

DNA of the CDR3: TGCAAGGCAGGGGTAGATGTAGATACGCAGTATTTT. Translated: CKAGVDVDTQYF. This chain links TRBV20-1 with TRBJ2-3; TRBD1 is a possible D gene (6 bases). From germline, CDR1 is DFQATT and CDR2 SNEGSKA (reference sequence). This CDR3 has 12 residues.

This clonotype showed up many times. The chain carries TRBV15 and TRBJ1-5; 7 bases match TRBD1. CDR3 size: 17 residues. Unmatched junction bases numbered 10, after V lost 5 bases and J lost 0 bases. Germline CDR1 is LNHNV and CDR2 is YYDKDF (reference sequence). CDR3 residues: CATSEARTGYSNQPQHF. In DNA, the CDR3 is TGTGCCACCAGCGAGGCCCGGACAGGTTATAGCAATCAGCCCCAGCATTTT.

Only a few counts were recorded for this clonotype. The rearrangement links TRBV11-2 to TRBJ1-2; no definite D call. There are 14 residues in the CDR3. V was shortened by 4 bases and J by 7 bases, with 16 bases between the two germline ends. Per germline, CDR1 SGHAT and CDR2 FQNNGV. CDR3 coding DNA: TGTGCCAGCAGCTCCCGTGGGAGGCTATCTGGCTACACCTTC. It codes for CASSSRGRLSGYTF. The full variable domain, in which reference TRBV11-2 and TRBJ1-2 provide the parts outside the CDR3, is EAGVAQSPRYKIIEKRQSVAFWCNPISGHATLYWYQQILGQGPKLLIQFQNNGVVDDSQLPKDRFSAERLKGVDSTLKIQPAKLEDSAVYLCASSSRGRLSGYTFGSGTRLTVV.

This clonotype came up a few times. Here the CDR3 reads CAIGQAGANVLTF. The CDR3, as DNA: TGTGCCATTGGACAGGCTGGGGCCAACGTCCTGACTTTC. The chain has TRBV10-3 and TRBJ2-6; 7 bases are shared with TRBD1. In germline, CDR1 is ENHRY, CDR2 SYGVKD. This CDR3 has 13 amino acids. V lost 9 bases and J lost 2; bases outside the gene matches: 1.

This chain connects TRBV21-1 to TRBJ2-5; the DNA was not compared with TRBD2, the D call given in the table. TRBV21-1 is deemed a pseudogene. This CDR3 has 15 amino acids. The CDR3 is CASSKAIGGLETQYF. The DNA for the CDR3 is TGTGCCAGCAGCAAAGCGATTGGAGGGCTGGAGACCCAGTACTTC.

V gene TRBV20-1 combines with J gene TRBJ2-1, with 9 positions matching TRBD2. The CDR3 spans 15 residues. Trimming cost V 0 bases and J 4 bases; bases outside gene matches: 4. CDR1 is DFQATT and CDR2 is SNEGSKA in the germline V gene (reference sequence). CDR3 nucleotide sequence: TGCAGTGCTAGAGATCGGCTAGCGGGGTACAATGAGCAGTTCTTC. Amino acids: CSARDRLAGYNEQFF.

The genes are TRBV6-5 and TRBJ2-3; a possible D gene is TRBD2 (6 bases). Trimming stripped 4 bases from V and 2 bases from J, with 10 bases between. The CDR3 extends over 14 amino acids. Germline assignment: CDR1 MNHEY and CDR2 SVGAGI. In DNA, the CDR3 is TGTGCCAGCAGTTCCCCGGGACTCACAGATACGCAGTATTTT. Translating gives CASSSPGLTDTQYF.

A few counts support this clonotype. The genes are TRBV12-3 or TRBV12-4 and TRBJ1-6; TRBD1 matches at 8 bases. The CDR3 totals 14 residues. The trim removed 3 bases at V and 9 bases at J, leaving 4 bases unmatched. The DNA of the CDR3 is TGTGCCAGCAGTTTCCAGGGACAGGTTTCACCCCTCCACTTT. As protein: CASSFQGQVSPLHF.

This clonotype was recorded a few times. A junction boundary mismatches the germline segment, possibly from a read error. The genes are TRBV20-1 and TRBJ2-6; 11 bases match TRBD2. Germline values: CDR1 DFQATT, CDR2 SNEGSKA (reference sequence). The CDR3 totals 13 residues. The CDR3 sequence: CSARPATSGSLSF. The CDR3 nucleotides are TGCAGTGCTAGACCGGCTACTAGCGGGAGTCTGTCTTTC.

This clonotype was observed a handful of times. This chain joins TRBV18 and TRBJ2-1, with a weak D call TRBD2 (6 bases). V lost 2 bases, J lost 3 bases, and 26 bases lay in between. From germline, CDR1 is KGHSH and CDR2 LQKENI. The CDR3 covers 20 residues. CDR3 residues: CASSPIPRVSGLHVYNEQFF. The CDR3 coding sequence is TGTGCCAGCTCACCAATACCACGGGTGTCGGGACTCCACGTCTACAATGAGCAGTTCTTC.

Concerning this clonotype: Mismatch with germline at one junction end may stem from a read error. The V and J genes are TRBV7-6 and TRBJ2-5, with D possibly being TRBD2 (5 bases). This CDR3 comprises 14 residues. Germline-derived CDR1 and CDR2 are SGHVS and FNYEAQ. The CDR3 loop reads CAGSQAVYQETQYF. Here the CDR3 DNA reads TGTGCCGGCAGCCAAGCGGTGTACCAAGAGACCCAGTACTTC.

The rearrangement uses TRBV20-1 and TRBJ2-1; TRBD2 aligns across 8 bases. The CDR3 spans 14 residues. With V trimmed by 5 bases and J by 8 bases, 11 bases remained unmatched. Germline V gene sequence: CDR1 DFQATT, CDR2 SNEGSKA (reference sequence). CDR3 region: CSALSGGGFDEQFF. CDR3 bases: TGCAGTGCTCTCTCGGGGGGGGGTTTTGATGAGCAGTTCTTC.

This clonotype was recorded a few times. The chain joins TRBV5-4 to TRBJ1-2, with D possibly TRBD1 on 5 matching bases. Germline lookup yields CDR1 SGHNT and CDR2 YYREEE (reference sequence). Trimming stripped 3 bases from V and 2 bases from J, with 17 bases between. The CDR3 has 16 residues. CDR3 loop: CASSSDLGPINYGYTF. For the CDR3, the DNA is TGTGCCAGCAGCTCAGATTTGGGACCAATAAACTATGGCTACACCTTC.

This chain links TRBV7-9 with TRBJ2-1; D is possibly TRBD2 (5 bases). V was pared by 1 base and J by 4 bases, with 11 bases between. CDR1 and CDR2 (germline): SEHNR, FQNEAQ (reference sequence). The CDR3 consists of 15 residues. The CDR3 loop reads CASSLGRQRYNEQFF. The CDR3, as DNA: TGTGCCAGCAGCTTAGGCCGCCAGCGGTACAATGAGCAGTTCTTC.

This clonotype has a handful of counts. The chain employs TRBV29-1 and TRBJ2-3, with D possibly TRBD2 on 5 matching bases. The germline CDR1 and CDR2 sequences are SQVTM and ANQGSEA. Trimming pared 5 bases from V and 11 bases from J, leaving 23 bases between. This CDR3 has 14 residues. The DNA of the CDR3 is TGCAGCGTTCCTCAGCGGCGGCAGGCAGTTCTGCAGTATTTT. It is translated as CSVPQRRQAVLQYF.

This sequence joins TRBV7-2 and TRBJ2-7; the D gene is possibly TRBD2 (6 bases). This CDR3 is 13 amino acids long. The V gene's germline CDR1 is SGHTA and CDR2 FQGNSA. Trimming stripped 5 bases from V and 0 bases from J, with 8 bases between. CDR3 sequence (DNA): TGTGCCAGCAGCATCGGGGGCTCCTACGAGCAGTACTTC. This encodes CASSIGGSYEQYF.